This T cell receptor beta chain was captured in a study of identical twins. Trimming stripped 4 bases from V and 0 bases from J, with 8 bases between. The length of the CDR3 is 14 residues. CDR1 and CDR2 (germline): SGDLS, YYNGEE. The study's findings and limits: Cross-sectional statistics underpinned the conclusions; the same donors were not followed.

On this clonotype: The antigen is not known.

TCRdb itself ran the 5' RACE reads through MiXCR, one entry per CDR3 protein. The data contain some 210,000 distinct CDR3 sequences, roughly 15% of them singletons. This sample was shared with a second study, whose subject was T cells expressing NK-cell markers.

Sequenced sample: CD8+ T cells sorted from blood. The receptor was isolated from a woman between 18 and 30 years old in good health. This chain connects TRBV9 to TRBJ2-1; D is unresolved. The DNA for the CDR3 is TGTGCCAGCAGCCCTTTAGGCTCCTACAATGAGCAGTTCTTC. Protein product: CASSPLGSYNEQFF.